This TCR beta chain was sequenced during a study of response to subunit inactivated influenza vaccine. The study's findings and limits: Each seasonal influenza vaccination, the authors suggested, recruits few new T cells.

This clonotype was found many times. Its antigen is as yet unknown. The CDR3 covers 16 residues. Trimming removed 2 bases from V and 7 bases from J, with 15 bases in between. In germline, CDR1 is SGHTA, CDR2 FQGNSA. TCRdb ran MiXCR on the RT-PCR reads and lists one entry per CDR3 protein. The table shows over 400,000 distinct CDR3 sequences, with 13% occurring only once. The chain employs TRBV7-2 and TRBJ1-6; D may be TRBD1 (6 bases). Sequenced material: PBMCs from blood, taken 40 to 50 days after vaccination. This receptor was taken from a man aged 50-60 years who received an inactivated influenza vaccine. The CDR3, as DNA: TGTGCCAGCAGCTTATTGGGGGGGGCCGGCAATTCACCCCTCCACTTT. This codes for CASSLLGGAGNSPLHF.